A single sample gave rise to the 26 T cell receptor beta chains below, sequenced in a study of cytomegalovirus exposure and HLA in healthy donors. PCR was performed using 60 Vbeta and 13 Jbeta primers. Using immunoSEQ multiplex PCR, the repertoire was profiled, and TCRdb retains in-frame clones only, with some absent. This table holds 150,000 or so clones, about 82% found once. The specimen sequenced was PBMCs. All receptors come from a young woman in good health and CMV-seronegative.

The chain joins TRBV28 to TRBJ2-1, with D perhaps TRBD1 (6 bases). The germline gives CDR1 MDHEN, CDR2 SYDVKM. V lost 4 bases to trimming and J lost 8 bases, with 9 bases between them. The CDR3 is made up of 12 amino acids. The CDR3 DNA is TGTGCCAGCAGTTCACAGGGCGATGAGCAGTTCTTC. Its protein is CASSSQGDEQFF.

The rearrangement uses TRBV28 and TRBJ1-5; D perhaps matches TRBD1 (5 bases). CDR3 length: 14 residues. Germline V gives CDR1 MDHEN, CDR2 SYDVKM. Trimming left V 7 bases short and J 5 bases short, with 15 bases between. The CDR3 spells CASMVTGAYQPQHF. The CDR3 DNA follows: TGTGCCAGCATGGTCACAGGAGCATATCAGCCCCAGCATTTT.

The chain links TRBV28 to TRBJ2-5; 7 bases map to TRBD2. CDR1 MDHEN and CDR2 SYDVKM come from the germline V gene. Trimming cost V 6 bases and J 5 bases; bases outside gene matches: 6. The CDR3 consists of 13 residues. For the CDR3, the DNA is TGTGCCAGCAGAGGACTAGGGATGGAGACCCAGTACTTC. Translating gives CASRGLGMETQYF.

This chain links TRBV19 with TRBJ1-1; D is possibly TRBD1 (5 bases). Trimming took off 3 bases at V and 6 bases at J, with 17 bases between the two ends. Germline lookup yields CDR1 LNHDA and CDR2 SQIVND (reference sequence). CDR3 length: 15 residues. CDR3 sequence reads: CASSISFIGEPEAFF. The CDR3 DNA reads as TGTGCCAGTAGTATCTCATTCATAGGGGAACCTGAAGCTTTCTTT.

Concerning this clone: This same CDR3 is encoded by further DNA sequences in the sample. The chain uses TRBV5-1 and TRBJ2-3; maybe TRBD2 (6 bases). CDR3 length equals 16 residues. V shed 0 bases and J shed 0 bases, with 11 bases lying between them. The germline V gene has CDR1 SGHRS and CDR2 YFSETQ. CDR3 sequence reads: CASSLGSSASTDTQYF. The CDR3 DNA reads TGCGCCAGCAGCTTGGGGTCTAGCGCGAGCACAGATACGCAGTATTTT.

This chain joins TRBV19 and TRBJ1-2; 7 positions agree with TRBD1. The CDR3 consists of 15 residues. Losses at the gene ends were 5 bases for V and 0 bases for J; bases not matched to a gene: 6. The germline V gene encodes CDR1 LNHDA and CDR2 SQIVND (reference sequence). CDR3 amino acids: CASSRTGLSNYGYTF. The DNA for the CDR3 is TGTGCCAGTAGTCGGACAGGACTTTCTAACTATGGCTACACCTTC.

The CDR3 spells CASSQHHLTDWGRDTQYF. CDR3 DNA: TGTGCCAGCAGCCAACACCACCTTACGGACTGGGGTCGGGATACGCAGTATTTT. The chain links TRBV4-2 to TRBJ2-3; D perhaps matches TRBD2 (5 bases). V shed 2 bases and J shed 6 bases, with 24 bases lying between them. The CDR3 has 18 amino acids. Germline CDR1 is LGHNA and CDR2 is YNFKEQ.

The chain carries TRBV19 and TRBJ2-5; the D gene is possibly TRBD1 (5 bases). V lost 7 bases, J lost 7 bases, and 13 bases lay in between. CDR3 length: 12 amino acids. Germline V gene lookup returns CDR1 LNHDA and CDR2 SQIVND (reference sequence). CDR3: CASTSRAGTQYF. The CDR3 DNA sequence: TGTGCCAGTACCTCCAGGGCCGGGACCCAGTACTTC.

The gene calls are TRBV4-3 and TRBJ1-5; D ambiguous. CDR3 size: 14 residues. V was pared by 4 bases and J by 9 bases, with 16 bases between. Germline-derived CDR1 and CDR2 are LGHNA and YSLEER. The CDR3 loop is CASSPGLNLGPQHF. CDR3 nucleotide sequence: TGCGCCAGCAGCCCAGGACTGAACCTCGGGCCCCAGCATTTT.

The chain uses TRBV20-1 and TRBJ2-1; no clear D gene. The CDR3 runs to 11 residues. Trimming removed 1 base at V and 12 bases at J, with 10 bases between. From germline, CDR1 is DFQATT and CDR2 SNEGSKA (reference sequence). The CDR3 DNA sequence: TGCAGTGCTAGAGGCGATACCGGGCAGTTCTTC. It codes for CSARGDTGQFF.

The rearrangement links TRBV27 to TRBJ1-2; a possible D gene is TRBD1 (5 bases). Trimming took 6 bases from V and 2 from J, leaving 19 bases between them. From germline, CDR1 is MNHEY and CDR2 SMNVEV (reference sequence). This CDR3 region has 16 residues. CDR3 loop: CASRGGLSGTNYGYTF. The CDR3 DNA reads TGTGCCAGCAGGGGGGGGTTGTCAGGTACAAACTATGGCTACACCTTC.

This chain connects TRBV6-1 to TRBJ1-2; D is undetermined. Germline loops: CDR1 MNHNS, CDR2 SASEGT. The CDR3 is 15 amino acids. Trimming pared 5 bases from V and 3 bases from J, leaving 16 bases between. The CDR3 spells CASSPSPSVDYGYTF. The CDR3 bases are TGTGCCAGCAGTCCTTCTCCGTCGGTAGACTATGGCTACACCTTC.

The gene calls are TRBV4-2 and TRBJ2-7, with 12 bases identical to TRBD2. Germline V lookup: CDR1 LGHNA, CDR2 YNFKEQ. The CDR3 covers 16 residues. V gave up 1 base and J gave up 6 bases; unmatched junction bases: 7. CDR3 DNA: TGTGCCAGCAGCCAAGCTAACCTGGGACTAGCGGGCGAGCAGTACTTC. Its translation: CASSQANLGLAGEQYF.

This chain uses TRBV28 with TRBJ1-5; TRBD1 might be the D (5 bases). Trimming took 6 bases from V and 2 from J, leaving 14 bases between them. Germline CDR1 is MDHEN and CDR2 is SYDVKM. This CDR3 comprises 15 residues. The CDR3 sequence is CASRKQVRGNQPQHF. Written as DNA, the CDR3 is TGTGCCAGCAGGAAACAGGTTAGAGGCAATCAGCCCCAGCATTTT.

This rearrangement joins TRBV30 to TRBJ2-7; 10 bases match TRBD1. Germline values: CDR1 GTSNPN, CDR2 SVGIG (reference sequence). The CDR3 loop spans 13 amino acids. J was trimmed by 5 bases and V by 2 bases; bases with no gene match: 3. The CDR3 sequence is CAWSLGTGDEQYF. CDR3 coding DNA: TGTGCCTGGAGTCTAGGGACAGGGGACGAGCAGTACTTC.

The chain links TRBV30 to TRBJ2-3; 8 nucleotides agree with TRBD2. The CDR3 is 16 amino acids. CDR1 is GTSNPN, CDR2 SVGIG, per germline (reference sequence). The V and J ends lost 3 bases and 5 bases, in that order; junction bases with no gene match: 13. The CDR3 reads CAWRSLRGGFQDTQYF. The CDR3 bases are TGTGCCTGGAGATCCCTTCGGGGGGGCTTTCAAGATACGCAGTATTTT.

This chain uses TRBV7-2 with TRBJ2-6, with D possibly TRBD2 on 5 matching bases. The CDR3 extends over 15 amino acids. From germline, CDR1 is SGHTA and CDR2 FQGNSA. Trimming stripped 4 bases from V and 4 bases from J, with 11 bases between. The CDR3 DNA reads as TGTGCCAGCAGCTACAACACGGGAGGGGCCAACGTCCTGACTTTC. This codes for CASSYNTGGANVLTF.

The chain carries TRBV11-2 and TRBJ1-4; D gene uncertain. Trimming left V 4 bases short and J 2 bases short, with 8 bases between. The V gene's germline CDR1 is SGHAT and CDR2 FQNNGV. This CDR3 is built from 14 residues. The CDR3 bases are TGTGCCAGCAGCTCCCAGGCGACTAATGAAAAACTGTTTTTT. Its translation: CASSSQATNEKLFF. The variable domain in full, completed from reference TRBV11-2 and TRBJ1-4, reads EAGVAQSPRYKIIEKRQSVAFWCNPISGHATLYWYQQILGQGPKLLIQFQNNGVVDDSQLPKDRFSAERLKGVDSTLKIQPAKLEDSAVYLCASSSQATNEKLFFGSGTQLSVL.

This chain connects TRBV6-5 to TRBJ2-1; 9 nucleotides line up with TRBD2. Germline V gene lookup returns CDR1 MNHEY and CDR2 SVGAGI. V was pared by 5 bases and J by 7 bases, with 6 bases of the junction left unmatched. CDR3 size: 14 residues. CDR3 nucleotide sequence: TGTGCCAGCAGTCTCTGGCGGGAGGGTAATGAGCAGTTCTTC. This codes for CASSLWREGNEQFF.

The chain is built from TRBV7-9 and TRBJ1-1; 9 bases match TRBD1. The CDR3 is 15 residues long. Germline CDR1 and CDR2: SEHNR and FQNEAQ (reference sequence). V trimming: 5 bases; J trimming: 0 bases; junction bases outside the gene matches: 4. The CDR3 bases are TGTGCCAGCAGCCTCGGGACAGGGCTGAACACTGAAGCTTTCTTT. Amino acids: CASSLGTGLNTEAFF.

Regarding this clone: Other DNA sequences from this sample encode an identical CDR3 as well. The chain couples TRBV27 to TRBJ2-7; 8 nucleotides align to TRBD1. This CDR3 spans 15 amino acids. Losses at the gene ends were 3 bases for V and 2 bases for J; bases not matched to a gene: 6. Germline values: CDR1 MNHEY, CDR2 SMNVEV (reference sequence). The CDR3, as DNA: TGTGCCAGCAGTTTTGGGAGGACAGGGCCCTACGAGCAGTACTTC. Encoded protein: CASSFGRTGPYEQYF.

CDR3 DNA: TGTGCCTGGAGTAGCGGGATCAGCGGGAGAATCTCTGGGGCCAACGTCCTGACTTTC. This codes for CAWSSGISGRISGANVLTF. J is TRBJ2-6 and V is TRBV30; 8 bases line up with TRBD2. This CDR3 has 19 residues. The germline gives CDR1 GTSNPN, CDR2 SVGIG (reference sequence). V shed 2 bases and J 0 bases; nucleotides not matched to a gene: 12.

This clone has just one count. The chain joins TRBV11-3 to TRBJ2-5, with D maybe TRBD2 (6 bases). Trimming left V 0 bases short and J 9 bases short, with 17 bases between. CDR3 size: 15 residues. The germline CDR1 and CDR2 sequences are SGHNT and YENEEA. The CDR3 nucleotides read TGTGCCAGCAGCTTAGAATCTTACGGGGACTCGGCCCAGTACTTC. It specifies CASSLESYGDSAQYF.

This clone was seen just once. The genes are TRBV10-2 and TRBJ2-5, with 9 bases identical to TRBD1. The J call may not be correct, given that the DNA end is closer to TRBJ2-7. This CDR3 spans 19 amino acids. Germline lookup yields CDR1 WSHSY and CDR2 SAAADI. CDR3 loop: CASAPDPYYLGTGTYEQYF. The CDR3 DNA reads TGCGCCAGCGCCCCGGATCCTTATTATCTCGGGACAGGGACCTACGAGCAGTACTTC.

The chain couples TRBV19 to TRBJ1-5; D possibly corresponds to TRBD1 (6 bases). The V end lost 6 bases, the J end lost 3 bases, and 15 bases lay between the germline ends. The CDR3 is 15 amino acids. Germline CDR1 reads LNHDA; CDR2 reads SQIVND (reference sequence). The CDR3 loop reads CASRSDREINQPQHF. CDR3 sequence (DNA): TGTGCCAGTAGATCGGACAGAGAAATCAATCAGCCCCAGCATTTT.

V is TRBV14 and J is TRBJ1-2; D remains unclear. Germline-derived CDR1 and CDR2 are SGHDN and FVKESK. V lost 1 base and J lost 4, with 7 bases in between. The CDR3 has 13 amino acids. DNA of the CDR3: TGTGCCAGCAGCCAAGGGGCAAGCTATGGCTACACCTTC. It yields the protein CASSQGASYGYTF. The whole variable domain, remainder taken from reference TRBV14 and TRBJ1-2, is EAGVTQFPSHSVIEKGQTVTLRCDPISGHDNLYWYRRVMGKEIKFLLHFVKESKQDESGMPNNRFLAERTGGTYSTLKVQPAELEDSGVYFCASSQGASYGYTFGSGTRLTVV.